This is a list of T cell receptor beta chains from one sample in a study of T cells after yellow fever vaccination. TCRdb reanalysed the 5' RACE reads using MiXCR and keeps one entry per CDR3 protein. The sample has roughly 300,000 distinct CDR3 sequences; roughly 8.3% are singletons. The material was PBMCs, obtained approximately 40 days after the first yellow fever vaccination. Source of these receptors: a man between 18 and 35 years old who received the YFV17D yellow fever vaccine. CDR3s include the opening cysteine and the closing phenylalanine or tryptophan. The D gene is left open where the match is weak. Rows may omit the clone size; those that give it use once, few, many or a size class.

few	24	TRBV5-1	TRBJ1-5	NA	TGCGCCAGCAGCTTGGGTTCTACAGAAGGTTTAGGTTACATACCGCGGGCAATCAATCAGCCCCAGCATTTT	CASSLGSTEGLGYIPRAINQPQHF
few	16	TRBV10-2	TRBJ2-1	NA	TGCGCCAACTCACCGGGGGGCCCCTGGGGTGGGTATGAGCAGTTCTTC	CANSPGGPWGGYEQFF
many	14	TRBV29-1	TRBJ2-5	NA	TGCAGCTCGACCAGGGGGGGATGGCAAGAGACCCAGTACTTC	CSSTRGGWQETQYF
few	14	TRBV29-1	TRBJ2-2	NA	TGCAGCGTTGATGAGACAGCGAACACCGGGGAGCTGTTTTTT	CSVDETANTGELFF
few	15	TRBV7-3	TRBJ2-5	NA	TGTGCCAGCAGCTTAATTGGGACCCACCAGGAGACCCAGTACTTC	CASSLIGTHQETQYF
NA	17	TRBV5-1	TRBJ2-6	NA	TGCGCCAGCAGCCTTCTCCCGGGGGCAGGGGGGGCCAACGTCCTGACTTTC	CASSLLPGAGGANVLTF
NA	14	TRBV5-1	TRBJ2-7	TRBD1	TGCGCCAGCAGCTTAGGGACAGCCATATACGAGCAGTACTTC	CASSLGTAIYEQYF
few	13	TRBV29-1	TRBJ1-3	NA	TGCAGCGCTAGCAGGGTCACTGGAAACACCATATATTTT	CSASRVTGNTIYF
many	16	TRBV4-1	TRBJ1-1	TRBD1	TGCGCCAGCAGCCAAGGGTTCCCGCAGGGGGCGGTCGAAGCTTTCTTT	CASSQGFPQGAVEAFF
few	18	TRBV6-5	TRBJ1-4	NA	TGTGCCAGCAGTTACAGGGCTCCCTCGGGGGCAACTAATGAAAAACTGTTTTTT	CASSYRAPSGATNEKLFF
few	15	TRBV15	TRBJ1-4	NA	TGTGCCACCAGCGCGGGCCCTGCGACTAATGAAAAACTGTTTTTT	CATSAGPATNEKLFF
NA	15	TRBV4-3	TRBJ1-5	NA	TGCGCCAGCAGCCAAGGTCAGGGTTCTGGACAGCCCCAGCATTTT	CASSQGQGSGQPQHF
NA	13	TRBV7-7	TRBJ2-2	TRBD2	TGTGCTAGCAGCGCGGGAGTCGCCGGGGAGCTGTTTTTT	CASSAGVAGELFF
many	13	TRBV5-1	TRBJ2-7	NA	TGCGCCAGCAGCCCCCGGGATACCTACGAGCAGTACTTC	CASSPRDTYEQYF